This is a list of T cell receptor beta chains from one sample in a study of T cell changes during pregnancy in multiple sclerosis. Generated by immunoSEQ multiplex PCR, the TCRdb table keeps only in-frame clones and is missing some. The profile covers some 70,000 clones, with less than 95% appearing a single time and more than 0.75% taken by the ten largest. This sample comprised peripheral blood, obtained in the second trimester of pregnancy. The source is a female donor with multiple sclerosis, enrolled in a pregnancy study. Each CDR3 is given with its conserved first and last residue. Each record gives: CDR3 protein, CDR3 DNA, J gene, D gene, clone size, V gene. A D gene is named only where the DNA matches it firmly. Only part of the rows carry a size: once, few, many, or a class if the clone is expanded.

CSATFRLNTEAFF,TGCAGCGCCACGTTCAGATTAAACACTGAAGCTTTCTTT,TRBJ1-1,.,.,TRBV29-1
CASSQVPQGSRGETQYF,TGCGCCAGCAGCCAAGTCCCACAGGGGTCGAGGGGTGAGACCCAGTACTTC,TRBJ2-5,TRBD1,once,TRBV4-3
CASSTDREGRAEAFF,TGTGCCAGCAGTACGGACAGGGAGGGTAGGGCTGAAGCTTTCTTT,TRBJ1-1,TRBD1,.,TRBV27
CASSPPQDRGGEQYF,TGTGCCAGCAGCCCCCCCCAGGACAGGGGAGGCGAGCAGTACTTC,TRBJ2-7,TRBD1,once,TRBV7-9
CASTPREEGTDTQYF,TGTGCCAGCACCCCAAGAGAGGAGGGCACAGATACGCAGTATTTT,TRBJ2-3,.,.,TRBV6-6
CASSRQGASTDTQYF,TGTGCCAGCAGTAGACAGGGGGCAAGCACAGATACGCAGTATTTT,TRBJ2-3,TRBD1,.,TRBV5-6
CASSWGTGSTDTQYF,TGTGCCAGCAGCTGGGGGACAGGGAGCACAGATACGCAGTATTTT,TRBJ2-3,TRBD1,once,TRBV2
CASSSPRTSGDYEQYF,TGTGCCAGCTCATCACCCCGGACTAGCGGGGACTACGAGCAGTACTTC,TRBJ2-7,TRBD2,once,TRBV18
CASRAGGLAADTQYF,TGTGCCAGCAGGGCGGGGGGACTAGCGGCAGATACGCAGTATTTT,TRBJ2-3,TRBD2,.,TRBV2
CASTVSGQGNEKLFF,TGTGCCAGCACCGTCTCGGGACAGGGTAATGAAAAACTGTTTTTT,TRBJ1-4,TRBD1,.,TRBV7-8
CSAGTGGGYTF,TGCAGTGCGGGGACAGGGGGCGGCTACACCTTC,TRBJ1-2,TRBD1,.,TRBV20-1
CASSTRVGTVYGYTF,TGTGCCAGCAGCACCCGGGTCGGGACAGTATATGGCTACACCTTC,TRBJ1-2,TRBD1,.,TRBV5-4
CASTRDRKYQPQHF,TGTGCCAGTACTCGAGACAGAAAATATCAGCCCCAGCATTTT,TRBJ1-5,.,.,TRBV19
CASSERQTINIQYF,TGTGCCAGCAGTGAAAGGCAGACTATAAACATTCAGTACTTC,TRBJ2-4,.,.,TRBV2
CASSPYQGGAGYGYTF,TGTGCCAGCTCACCATATCAAGGGGGCGCGGGCTATGGCTACACCTTC,TRBJ1-2,TRBD1,.,TRBV18
CASSLGGPGNTEAFF,TGTGCCAGCAGCTTAGGGGGGCCAGGGAACACTGAAGCTTTCTTT,TRBJ1-1,.,.,TRBV13
CASSCWGGPHEQYF,TGTGCCAGCAGTTGTTGGGGGGGGCCGCACGAGCAGTACTTC,TRBJ2-7,.,.,TRBV6-5
CASSPGLAGGSKETQYF,TGCGCCAGCAGCCCTGGACTAGCGGGGGGTTCGAAAGAGACCCAGTACTTC,TRBJ2-5,TRBD2,.,TRBV5-1
CASSRVLSGGHTDTQYF,TGTGCCAGCTCACGAGTTTTGAGCGGGGGGCACACAGATACGCAGTATTTT,TRBJ2-3,TRBD2,.,TRBV18
CASSVGGRGTEAFF,TGTGCCAGCAGCGTAGGGGGCAGGGGCACTGAAGCTTTCTTT,TRBJ1-1,.,.,TRBV9
CASSFGTSGGDYEQYF,TGCGCCAGCAGCTTCGGGACTAGCGGGGGGGACTACGAGCAGTACTTC,TRBJ2-7,TRBD2,once,TRBV5-1
CASSMGGHGFYEQYF,TGTGCCAGTAGTATGGGCGGACATGGATTTTACGAGCAGTACTTC,TRBJ2-7,.,.,TRBV19
CASSLVPGGTDTQYF,TGTGCCAGCAGCTTAGTGCCTGGAGGCACAGATACGCAGTATTTT,TRBJ2-3,.,once,TRBV7-2
CASSQPGGATNEKLFF,TGTGCCAGCAGCCAACCGGGAGGCGCAACTAATGAAAAACTGTTTTTT,TRBJ1-4,.,.,TRBV14
CSASILAKQYF,TGCAGTGCTAGTATTCTCGCTAAGCAGTATTTT,TRBJ2-3,.,.,TRBV20-1
CASSAGLAPTNEQFF,TGTGCCAGCAGCGCGGGACTAGCGCCTACCAATGAGCAGTTCTTC,TRBJ2-1,TRBD2,.,TRBV9
CASSLASTGSGANVLTF,TGTGCCAGCAGCTTAGCCTCCACAGGCTCTGGGGCCAACGTCCTGACTTTC,TRBJ2-6,.,.,TRBV11-3
CASSRLDRDNQPQHF,TGTGCCAGCAGCAGATTGGACAGGGACAATCAGCCCCAGCATTTT,TRBJ1-5,TRBD1,.,TRBV5-6
CASNEDTYNEQFF,TGTGCCAGCAATGAAGACACCTACAATGAGCAGTTCTTC,TRBJ2-1,.,.,TRBV6-1
CAWTLGQENTEAFF,TGTGCCTGGACCCTGGGACAGGAGAACACTGAAGCTTTCTTT,TRBJ1-1,TRBD1,.,TRBV30
CASSDTGPGANVLTF,TGTGCCAGCAGCGATACAGGGCCTGGGGCCAACGTCCTGACTTTC,TRBJ2-6,.,.,TRBV11-2
CASSPAGRGRNTGELFF,TGTGCCAGCAGCCCGGCCGGGCGGGGGAGGAACACCGGGGAGCTGTTTTTT,TRBJ2-2,TRBD2,.,TRBV5-4
CASSQGPYEQYF,TGTGCCAGCTCCCAGGGGCCCTACGAGCAGTACTTC,TRBJ2-7,.,.,TRBV6-5
CASSSGAGDNYGYTF,TGTGCCAGCAGCTCCGGGGCGGGGGATAACTATGGCTACACCTTC,TRBJ1-2,.,.,TRBV13
CASSQQGVAGNTIYF,TGTGCCAGCAGCCAACAGGGGGTCGCTGGAAACACCATATATTTT,TRBJ1-3,TRBD1,.,TRBV6-6
CASSSIQGTRNTIYF,TGTGCCAGCAGTTCGATCCAGGGAACCCGAAACACCATATATTTT,TRBJ1-3,.,.,TRBV6-5
CASSPGTAYGYTF,TGTGCCAGCAGCCCCGGGACAGCCTATGGCTACACCTTC,TRBJ1-2,TRBD1,.,TRBV7-2
CASSLGVSETGAFF,TGTGCCAGCAGCTTGGGGGTGTCCGAGACAGGCGCTTTCTTT,TRBJ1-1,.,.,TRBV5-6
CASSVASGGPSYEQYF,TGTGCCAGCAGCGTAGCTAGCGGGGGCCCCTCCTACGAGCAGTACTTC,TRBJ2-7,TRBD2,once,TRBV9
CASALTGLAVNEQFF,TGTGCCAGCGCCCTCACGGGACTAGCGGTGAATGAGCAGTTCTTC,TRBJ2-1,TRBD2,.,TRBV6-4
CATGVREGQGGSYQETQYF,TGTGCCACCGGGGTTCGTGAGGGACAGGGGGGATCGTACCAAGAGACCCAGTACTTC,TRBJ2-5,TRBD1,.,TRBV10-3
CASSLVEKAFF,TGTGCCAGCAGCTTAGTAGAGAAAGCTTTCTTT,TRBJ1-1,.,.,TRBV7-2
CASSPGVAGGRSTDTQYF,TGTGCCAGCAGCCCTGGGGTAGCGGGGGGCAGGAGCACAGATACGCAGTATTTT,TRBJ2-3,TRBD2,once,TRBV9
CAWSARQGDRKSTIYF,TGTGCCTGGAGTGCACGACAGGGGGACCGGAAAAGCACCATATATTTT,TRBJ1-3,TRBD1,.,TRBV30
CATEGLQDTEAFF,TGTGCCACCGAAGGCCTGCAGGACACTGAAGCTTTCTTT,TRBJ1-1,.,.,TRBV15
CASSLIGQQHEKLFF,TGTGCCAGCAGCCTAATAGGACAGCAGCATGAAAAACTGTTTTTT,TRBJ1-4,.,.,TRBV14
CASKVAGAETQYF,TGTGCCAGCAAGGTAGCGGGGGCGGAGACCCAGTACTTC,TRBJ2-5,TRBD2,.,TRBV6-5
CASSLVLAGPGELFF,TGTGCCAGCAGCTTGGTGTTAGCGGGGCCCGGGGAGCTGTTTTTT,TRBJ2-2,TRBD2,.,TRBV5-4
CASSEGGRVNEQFF,TGTGCCAGCAGTGAAGGCGGCAGGGTGAATGAGCAGTTCTTC,TRBJ2-1,.,.,TRBV2
CASTSLSGGLETQYF,TGTGCCAGCACTTCTCTGTCTGGTGGGCTGGAGACCCAGTACTTC,TRBJ2-5,.,.,TRBV7-2
CASSLDGGTEAFF,TGTGCCAGCAGCTTAGACGGGGGCACTGAAGCTTTCTTT,TRBJ1-1,.,.,TRBV11-2
CASSPGLQRPSSTDTQYF,TGTGCTAGCAGCCCGGGGTTGCAGCGCCCCTCTAGCACAGATACGCAGTATTTT,TRBJ2-3,.,once,TRBV7-7
CASSEFDRTGGGTDTQYF,TGTGCCAGCAGTGAATTTGATCGGACAGGGGGCGGCACAGATACGCAGTATTTT,TRBJ2-3,TRBD1,once,TRBV25-1
CASSGQGQGASGYTF,TGTGCCAGCAGCGGTCAGGGACAGGGGGCCAGTGGCTACACCTTC,TRBJ1-2,TRBD1,once,TRBV7-9
CASSLGGHQPQHF,TGTGCCAGTAGCCTGGGAGGCCACCAGCCCCAGCATTTT,TRBJ1-5,.,.,TRBV19
CASSYSTVNTEAFF,TGTGCCAGCAGTTACTCGACAGTTAACACTGAAGCTTTCTTT,TRBJ1-1,.,.,TRBV6-5
CASSQDSGAGANVLTF,TGCGCCAGCAGCCAAGATTCAGGGGCTGGGGCCAACGTCCTGACTTTC,TRBJ2-6,.,few,TRBV4-3